Reported below is one T cell receptor beta chain. Sequencing was performed with immunoSEQ multiplex PCR; in TCRdb, only in-frame clones are kept and a portion is missing. The sample has more than 20,000 clones; more than 80% are singletons. The ends lost 6 bases at V and 10 bases at J; junction bases unmatched: 11. Germline values: CDR1 PRHDT, CDR2 FYEKMQ (reference sequence). This CDR3 has 14 amino acids. The data were taken from a study of T cells in tuberculosis. This receptor was identified in a donor aged 10-29 years with latent tuberculosis or without tuberculosis infection. Sample: PBMCs. V and J are TRBV13 and TRBJ2-3, with 9 bases fitting TRBD1. CDR3 residues: CASSRGQGHRAQYF. In nucleotides, the CDR3 is TGTGCCAGCAGTCGTGGACAGGGGCATAGGGCGCAGTATTTT.